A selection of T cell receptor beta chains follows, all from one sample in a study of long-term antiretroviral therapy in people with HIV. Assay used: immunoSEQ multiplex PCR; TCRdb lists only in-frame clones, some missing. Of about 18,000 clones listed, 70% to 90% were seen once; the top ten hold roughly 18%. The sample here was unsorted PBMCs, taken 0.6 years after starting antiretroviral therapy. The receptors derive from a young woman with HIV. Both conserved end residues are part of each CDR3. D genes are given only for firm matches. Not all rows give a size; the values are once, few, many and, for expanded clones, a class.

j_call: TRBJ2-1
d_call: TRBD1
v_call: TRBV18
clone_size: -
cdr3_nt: TGTGCCAGCTCACCGGGACAGCCCTACAATGAGCAGTTCTTC
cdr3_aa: CASSPGQPYNEQFF

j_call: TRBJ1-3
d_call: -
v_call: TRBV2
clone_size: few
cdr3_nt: TGTGCCAGCAAAGACAGAGGAAACACCATATATTTT
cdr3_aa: CASKDRGNTIYF

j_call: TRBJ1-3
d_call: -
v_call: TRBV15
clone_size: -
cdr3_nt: TGTGCCACCTCAATGGGGCCCTCTGGAAACACCATATATTTT
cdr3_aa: CATSMGPSGNTIYF

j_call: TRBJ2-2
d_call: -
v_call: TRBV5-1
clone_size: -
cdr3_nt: TGCGCCAGCAGCTCGGACGGCCGTTCGAACACCGGGGAGCTGTTTTTT
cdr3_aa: CASSSDGRSNTGELFF

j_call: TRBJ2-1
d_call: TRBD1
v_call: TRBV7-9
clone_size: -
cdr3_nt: TGTGCCAGCAGCTGGACAGGGAACTCCTACAATGAGCAGTTCTTC
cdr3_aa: CASSWTGNSYNEQFF

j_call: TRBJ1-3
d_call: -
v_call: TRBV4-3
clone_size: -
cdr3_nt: TGCGCCAGCTCCTTGGGACGGTACTCTGGAAACACCATATATTTT
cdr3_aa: CASSLGRYSGNTIYF

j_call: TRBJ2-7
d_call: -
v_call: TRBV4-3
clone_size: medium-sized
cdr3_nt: TGCGCCAGCAGCCAAGACAGAACCTACGAGCAGTACTTC
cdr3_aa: CASSQDRTYEQYF

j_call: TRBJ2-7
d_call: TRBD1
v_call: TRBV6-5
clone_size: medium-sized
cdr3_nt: TGTGCCAGCAGCCTAAGACAGGGGAACGAGCAGTACTTC
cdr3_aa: CASSLRQGNEQYF

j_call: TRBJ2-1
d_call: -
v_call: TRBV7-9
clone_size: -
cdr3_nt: TGTGCCAGCAGCTTGCAGGCGGGCTACAATGAGCAGTTCTTC
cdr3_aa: CASSLQAGYNEQFF

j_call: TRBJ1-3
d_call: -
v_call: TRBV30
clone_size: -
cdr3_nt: TGTGCCTGGAGTTCCTCTGGAAACACCATATATTTT
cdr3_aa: CAWSSSGNTIYF